This is a list of T cell receptor beta chains from one sample in a study of T cells in Graves' hyperthyroidism and ophthalmopathy. From the multiplex PCR reads, TCRdb called clonotypes with MiXCR, one entry per CDR3 protein. The top ten clones hold around 16% of a sample with some 360,000 distinct CDR3 sequences, around 18% of them seen once. The sample consisted of blood. The receptor set was obtained from a woman between 40 and 55 years old with Graves' ophthalmopathy. CDR3s include the opening cysteine and the closing phenylalanine or tryptophan. The D gene is left open where the match is weak. The listing skips clone size in some rows; elsewhere it reads once, few, many or a size class.

d_gene: NA
abundance: few
v_gene: TRBV12-5
j_gene: TRBJ2-5
CDR3aa: CASGQGQGTQYF
CDR3nt: TGTGCTAGTGGTCAGGGACAAGGGACCCAGTACTTC

d_gene: NA
abundance: many
v_gene: TRBV11-1
j_gene: TRBJ1-6
CDR3aa: CASSTGRDNSPLHF
CDR3nt: TGTGCCAGCAGCACCGGACGGGATAATTCACCCCTCCACTTT

d_gene: NA
abundance: NA
v_gene: TRBV6-1
j_gene: TRBJ1-1
CDR3aa: CASSEDPNNTEAFF
CDR3nt: TGTGCCAGCAGCGAAGATCCCAATAACACTGAAGCTTTCTTT

d_gene: NA
abundance: many
v_gene: TRBV15
j_gene: TRBJ1-5
CDR3aa: CATSRDPTDQPQHF
CDR3nt: TGTGCCACCAGCAGAGATCCGACGGATCAGCCCCAGCATTTT

d_gene: NA
abundance: many
v_gene: TRBV2
j_gene: TRBJ1-1
CDR3aa: CASSEDWNTEAFF
CDR3nt: TGTGCCAGCAGTGAAGACTGGAACACTGAAGCTTTCTTT

d_gene: NA
abundance: many
v_gene: TRBV11-2
j_gene: TRBJ2-6
CDR3aa: CASSFWGSGANVLTF
CDR3nt: TGTGCCAGCAGCTTTTGGGGGTCTGGGGCCAACGTCCTGACTTTC

d_gene: NA
abundance: many
v_gene: TRBV4-1
j_gene: TRBJ1-2
CDR3aa: CASSQDRVPGGYTF
CDR3nt: TGCGCCAGCAGCCAAGATCGCGTACCTGGGGGCTACACCTTC

d_gene: TRBD1
abundance: NA
v_gene: TRBV28
j_gene: TRBJ2-5
CDR3aa: CASNVFTGAKETQYF
CDR3nt: TGTGCCAGCAACGTTTTCACAGGGGCGAAGGAGACCCAGTACTTC

d_gene: TRBD2
abundance: many
v_gene: TRBV2
j_gene: TRBJ2-2
CDR3aa: CASSGAGGLIGELFF
CDR3nt: TGTGCCAGCAGTGGAGCGGGAGGACTGATCGGGGAGCTGTTTTTT

d_gene: NA
abundance: NA
v_gene: TRBV15
j_gene: TRBJ2-5
CDR3aa: CATSGGLVRETQYF
CDR3nt: TGTGCCACCAGCGGAGGCCTGGTACGAGAGACCCAGTACTTC

d_gene: NA
abundance: NA
v_gene: TRBV10-3
j_gene: TRBJ2-5
CDR3aa: CAISGARYQETQYF
CDR3nt: TGTGCCATCAGTGGCGCCAGGTACCAAGAGACCCAGTACTTC

d_gene: NA
abundance: many
v_gene: TRBV27
j_gene: TRBJ1-1
CDR3aa: CASSLAMNTEAFF
CDR3nt: TGTGCCAGCAGTCTAGCGATGAACACTGAAGCTTTCTTT

d_gene: TRBD1
abundance: NA
v_gene: TRBV6-2/TRBV6-3
j_gene: TRBJ1-5
CDR3aa: CASTSGGGVRHSNQPQHF
CDR3nt: TGTGCCAGCACCTCCGGAGGGGGCGTAAGGCATAGCAATCAGCCCCAGCATTTT

d_gene: NA
abundance: many
v_gene: TRBV27
j_gene: TRBJ1-2
CDR3aa: CASSLSGPEGYTF
CDR3nt: TGTGCCAGCAGTTTATCAGGACCCGAGGGCTACACCTTC

d_gene: NA
abundance: many
v_gene: TRBV24-1
j_gene: TRBJ2-7
CDR3aa: CATSGQNSYEQYF
CDR3nt: TGTGCCACCAGTGGACAGAATTCCTACGAGCAGTACTTC

d_gene: NA
abundance: many
v_gene: TRBV27
j_gene: TRBJ1-5
CDR3aa: CARTTIGFLSNQPQHF
CDR3nt: TGTGCCAGGACCACAATCGGGTTCCTTAGCAATCAGCCCCAGCATTTT

d_gene: NA
abundance: many
v_gene: TRBV7-3
j_gene: TRBJ2-5
CDR3aa: CASSSSGREETQYF
CDR3nt: TGTGCCAGCAGCTCCTCGGGAAGGGAAGAGACCCAGTACTTC

d_gene: NA
abundance: many
v_gene: TRBV20-1
j_gene: TRBJ2-7
CDR3aa: CSASHGEGYEQYF
CDR3nt: TGCAGTGCTAGTCATGGAGAAGGCTACGAGCAGTACTTC

d_gene: TRBD1
abundance: NA
v_gene: TRBV28
j_gene: TRBJ2-7
CDR3aa: CASSLIGDRVRYEQYF
CDR3nt: TGTGCCAGCAGTTTAATAGGGGACAGGGTCCGGTACGAGCAGTACTTC

d_gene: TRBD1
abundance: many
v_gene: TRBV7-9
j_gene: TRBJ1-2
CDR3aa: CASSLAGTGFSTF
CDR3nt: TGTGCCAGCAGCTTAGCCGGGACAGGGTTCTCCACCTTC

d_gene: TRBD1
abundance: NA
v_gene: TRBV7-8
j_gene: TRBJ2-7
CDR3aa: CASSLPGGRAYEQYF
CDR3nt: TGTGCCAGCAGCCTTCCAGGGGGCAGGGCCTACGAGCAGTACTTC

d_gene: NA
abundance: many
v_gene: TRBV28
j_gene: TRBJ1-1
CDR3aa: CASRTGTHTEAFF
CDR3nt: TGTGCCAGCCGGACGGGGACCCACACTGAAGCTTTCTTT

d_gene: NA
abundance: many
v_gene: TRBV20-1
j_gene: TRBJ1-2
CDR3aa: CSAGLRYGYTF
CDR3nt: TGCAGTGCGGGGCTTCGATATGGCTACACCTTC

d_gene: NA
abundance: many
v_gene: TRBV28
j_gene: TRBJ1-5
CDR3aa: CASSLKWDLQGQDSNQPQHF
CDR3nt: TGTGCCAGCAGTTTAAAGTGGGACCTTCAGGGGCAGGATAGCAATCAGCCCCAGCATTTT

d_gene: NA
abundance: many
v_gene: TRBV25-1
j_gene: TRBJ1-2
CDR3aa: CASSEERGYTF
CDR3nt: TGTGCCAGCAGTGAAGAACGAGGCTACACCTTC

d_gene: NA
abundance: NA
v_gene: TRBV7-2
j_gene: TRBJ2-2
CDR3aa: CASSLSSTNTGELFF
CDR3nt: TGTGCCAGCAGCTTATCTAGCACGAACACCGGGGAGCTGTTTTTT

d_gene: NA
abundance: many
v_gene: TRBV19
j_gene: TRBJ2-2
CDR3aa: CASSYKRTNTGELFF
CDR3nt: TGTGCCAGTAGCTACAAGCGGACGAACACCGGGGAGCTGTTTTTT

d_gene: NA
abundance: many
v_gene: TRBV28
j_gene: TRBJ2-7
CDR3aa: CASSLRGGLLTYEQYF
CDR3nt: TGTGCCAGCAGCCTCAGGGGGGGACTCTTGACCTACGAGCAGTACTTC

d_gene: NA
abundance: many
v_gene: TRBV5-1
j_gene: TRBJ1-1
CDR3aa: CASSSETGFDTEAFF
CDR3nt: TGCGCCAGCAGCTCGGAAACAGGCTTTGACACTGAAGCTTTCTTT

d_gene: NA
abundance: many
v_gene: TRBV15
j_gene: TRBJ2-7
CDR3aa: CATSRDPAGGGGEQYF
CDR3nt: TGTGCCACCAGCAGAGACCCTGCTGGGGGTGGAGGCGAGCAGTACTTC

d_gene: NA
abundance: many
v_gene: TRBV24-1
j_gene: TRBJ2-7
CDR3aa: CATSDEAQVQTSYEQYF
CDR3nt: TGTGCCACCAGTGACGAAGCACAGGTCCAGACATCCTACGAGCAGTACTTC

d_gene: NA
abundance: NA
v_gene: TRBV27
j_gene: TRBJ1-1
CDR3aa: CASSLAGTTEAFF
CDR3nt: TGTGCCAGCAGTTTGGCAGGGACGACTGAAGCTTTCTTT

d_gene: NA
abundance: many
v_gene: TRBV6-1
j_gene: TRBJ2-1
CDR3aa: CASSQGLGNEQFF
CDR3nt: TGTGCCAGCAGTCAGGGGTTGGGCAATGAGCAGTTCTTC

d_gene: TRBD1
abundance: many
v_gene: TRBV12-3/TRBV12-4
j_gene: TRBJ1-1
CDR3aa: CASSLASSGGTEAFF
CDR3nt: TGTGCCAGCAGTTTAGCGTCGTCAGGGGGCACTGAAGCTTTCTTT

d_gene: TRBD1
abundance: NA
v_gene: TRBV6-2/TRBV6-3
j_gene: TRBJ1-5
CDR3aa: CASSRDRGMGNQPQHF
CDR3nt: TGTGCCAGCAGTCGGGACAGGGGTATGGGCAATCAGCCCCAGCATTTT

d_gene: NA
abundance: NA
v_gene: TRBV2
j_gene: TRBJ1-5
CDR3aa: CASSNTAFNQPQHF
CDR3nt: TGTGCCAGCAGTAACACGGCGTTCAATCAGCCCCAGCATTTT

d_gene: TRBD2
abundance: many
v_gene: TRBV6-1
j_gene: TRBJ2-2
CDR3aa: CAATGLAGGAVTGELFF
CDR3nt: TGTGCCGCAACGGGACTAGCGGGAGGCGCTGTCACCGGGGAGCTGTTTTTT

d_gene: NA
abundance: many
v_gene: TRBV14
j_gene: TRBJ2-7
CDR3aa: CASSQERGQGARNEQYF
CDR3nt: TGTGCCAGCAGCCAAGAGCGTGGGCAGGGTGCGAGGAACGAGCAGTACTTC

d_gene: TRBD1
abundance: NA
v_gene: TRBV27
j_gene: TRBJ1-6
CDR3aa: CASSSPGTVNSPLHF
CDR3nt: TGTGCCAGCAGTTCTCCCGGGACAGTTAATTCACCCCTCCACTTT

d_gene: TRBD1
abundance: few
v_gene: TRBV4-1
j_gene: TRBJ2-3
CDR3aa: CASSRVPGTGPDTQYF
CDR3nt: TGCGCCAGCAGCCGGGTCCCCGGGACAGGGCCAGATACGCAGTATTTT

d_gene: NA
abundance: many
v_gene: TRBV28
j_gene: TRBJ1-5
CDR3aa: CASSFYPQPQHF
CDR3nt: TGTGCCAGCAGTTTTTATCCTCAGCCCCAGCATTTT

d_gene: NA
abundance: many
v_gene: TRBV28
j_gene: TRBJ1-3
CDR3aa: CASSLALYSGNTIYF
CDR3nt: TGTGCCAGCAGTTTAGCACTGTACTCTGGAAACACCATATATTTT

d_gene: NA
abundance: many
v_gene: TRBV24-1
j_gene: TRBJ2-7
CDR3aa: CATQIKTGTNVAGQSSYEQYF
CDR3nt: TGTGCCACTCAAATAAAGACAGGAACAAACGTAGCGGGCCAGAGCTCCTACGAGCAGTACTTC

d_gene: NA
abundance: few
v_gene: TRBV30
j_gene: TRBJ2-7
CDR3aa: CAWSDPSWEPEQYF
CDR3nt: TGTGCCTGGAGTGATCCGTCTTGGGAACCCGAGCAGTACTTC

d_gene: NA
abundance: NA
v_gene: TRBV30
j_gene: TRBJ2-5
CDR3aa: CAWSTRLETQYF
CDR3nt: TGTGCCTGGAGTACTAGGTTAGAGACCCAGTACTTC

d_gene: NA
abundance: many
v_gene: TRBV5-1
j_gene: TRBJ1-1
CDR3aa: CASSGIGGLETEAFF
CDR3nt: TGCGCCAGCAGCGGGATTGGGGGGCTTGAGACTGAAGCTTTCTTT

d_gene: NA
abundance: many
v_gene: TRBV4-2
j_gene: TRBJ2-7
CDR3aa: CASSQGRSPYEQYF
CDR3nt: TGTGCCAGCAGCCAGGGGAGGTCCCCCTACGAGCAGTACTTC

d_gene: TRBD1
abundance: many
v_gene: TRBV4-1
j_gene: TRBJ1-2
CDR3aa: CASSQQTGGNYGYTF
CDR3nt: TGCGCCAGCAGCCAACAAACAGGGGGCAACTATGGCTACACCTTC

d_gene: TRBD1
abundance: many
v_gene: TRBV10-3
j_gene: TRBJ1-2
CDR3aa: CAISEIKLDRGLLNYGYTF
CDR3nt: TGTGCCATCAGTGAGATAAAGCTGGACAGGGGGCTTCTCAACTATGGCTACACCTTC

d_gene: NA
abundance: many
v_gene: TRBV7-2
j_gene: TRBJ2-7
CDR3aa: CASSATSIPPYEQYF
CDR3nt: TGTGCCAGCAGCGCCACTAGTATACCACCCTACGAGCAGTACTTC

d_gene: NA
abundance: many
v_gene: TRBV7-2
j_gene: TRBJ2-5
CDR3aa: CASSLVKGWAQYF
CDR3nt: TGTGCCAGCAGCTTAGTGAAGGGGTGGGCCCAGTACTTC

d_gene: TRBD1
abundance: NA
v_gene: TRBV11-2
j_gene: TRBJ2-7
CDR3aa: CASSLTGGALGEQYF
CDR3nt: TGTGCCAGCAGCTTAACAGGGGGCGCTTTGGGGGAGCAGTACTTC

d_gene: NA
abundance: many
v_gene: TRBV29-1
j_gene: TRBJ1-1
CDR3aa: CSVLGGRMNTEAFF
CDR3nt: TGCAGCGTATTGGGGGGGCGGATGAACACTGAAGCTTTCTTT

d_gene: NA
abundance: NA
v_gene: TRBV12-3/TRBV12-4
j_gene: TRBJ1-1
CDR3aa: CASSLALPGRSAFF
CDR3nt: TGTGCCAGCAGTTTAGCGCTTCCAGGGCGTTCAGCTTTCTTT

d_gene: TRBD1
abundance: many
v_gene: TRBV19
j_gene: TRBJ1-3
CDR3aa: CASSTGLRLQGNTIYF
CDR3nt: TGTGCCAGTAGTACGGGGCTCCGTCTACAGGGGAACACCATATATTTT